This passage covers 24 T cell receptor beta chains from one sample sequenced in a study of STAT3 mutations in large granular lymphocyte leukemia. Whole-study findings and limits: In T-cell large granular lymphocyte leukemia, about half of patients showed multiple immunodominant subclonotypes.

Libraries were prepared by immunoSEQ multiplex PCR; TCRdb keeps only in-frame clonotypes and omits some of them. The sample records over 8,500 clones, 70% to 90% being singletons. These receptors' targets are unknown. The sample was peripheral blood mononuclear cells. The source is a man older than 75 with T-cell large granular lymphocyte leukemia. Some clones in this sample may be carry-over from other donors' samples.

The rearrangement links TRBV5-6 to TRBJ2-3; D might be TRBD1 (5 bases). CDR3 length equals 12 residues. Trimming cost V 2 bases and J 5 bases, with 6 bases left between them. Germline V gene data show CDR1 as SGHDT and CDR2 as YYEEEE. The CDR3 DNA reads TGTGCCAGCAGCTTTCAGGGAGATACGCAGTATTTT. Translation: CASSFQGDTQYF.

The chain has TRBV12-5 and TRBJ2-3; possible D gene TRBD2, 6 bases. Germline assignment: CDR1 LGHNT and CDR2 FRNRAP. This CDR3 region has 15 residues. V was trimmed by 1 base and J by 5 bases, leaving 13 bases between them. The CDR3 DNA sequence: TGTGCTAGTGGTTTGGCACCGGGCGGGATAGATACGCAGTATTTT. It translates to CASGLAPGGIDTQYF.

This chain uses TRBV30 with TRBJ2-2; D may be TRBD2 (5 bases). Germline CDR1 reads GTSNPN; CDR2 reads SVGIG (reference sequence). Trimming stripped 6 bases from V and 7 bases from J, with 18 bases between. The CDR3 loop spans 14 amino acids. DNA of the CDR3: TGTGCCTGTCCTGTGCGGGCTAGTGACGGGGAGCTGTTTTTT. It codes for CACPVRASDGELFF.

The chain employs TRBV5-4 and TRBJ2-7; TRBD1 matches 9 bases. The germline V gene encodes CDR1 SGHNT and CDR2 YYREEE (reference sequence). V lost 1 base to trimming and J lost 5 bases; unmatched junction nucleotides: 10. The CDR3 extends over 16 amino acids. CDR3: CASSLRRGQGTHEQYF. Written as DNA, the CDR3 is TGTGCCAGCAGCTTGCGCCGGGGACAGGGTACCCACGAGCAGTACTTC. Full variable domain (rest looked up from reference TRBV5-4 and TRBJ2-7): ETGVTQSPTHLIKTRGQQVTLRCSSQSGHNTVSWYQQALGQGPQFIFQYYREEENGRGNFPPRFSGLQFPNYSSELNVNALELDDSALYLCASSLRRGQGTHEQYFGPGTRLTVT.

J is TRBJ2-2 and V is TRBV12-5, with D possibly TRBD1 on 6 matching bases. CDR1 and CDR2 from the germline V gene are LGHNT and FRNRAP. Trimming pared 4 bases from V and 0 bases from J, leaving 12 bases between. This CDR3 contains 16 residues. CDR3 sequence reads: CASGSTGHSNTGELFF. The CDR3 DNA reads as TGTGCTAGTGGTTCCACAGGGCACTCGAACACCGGGGAGCTGTTTTTT. Drawing the rest from reference TRBV12-5 and TRBJ2-2, the complete variable domain is DARVTQTPRHKVTEMGQEVTMRCQPILGHNTVFWYRQTMMQGLELLAYFRNRAPLDDSGMPKDRFSAEMPDATLATLKIQPSEPRDSAVYFCASGSTGHSNTGELFFGEGSRLTVL.

This chain uses TRBV5-5 with TRBJ1-5; D is possibly TRBD1 (6 bases). This CDR3 comprises 16 residues. Germline CDR1 is SGHKS and CDR2 is YYEKEE (reference sequence). V lost 0 bases and J 0 bases, leaving 10 bases between the germline ends. The CDR3 loop reads CASSLDGTHSNQPQHF. CDR3 nucleotide sequence: TGTGCCAGCAGCTTGGACGGGACACATAGCAATCAGCCCCAGCATTTT.

The J gene is TRBJ1-5, the V gene TRBV28; D gene unclear. V shed 8 bases and J shed 2 bases, with 10 bases lying between them. The CDR3 extends over 13 amino acids. Per germline, CDR1 MDHEN and CDR2 SYDVKM. The CDR3 is CASGSEGNQPQHF. The CDR3 DNA reads as TGTGCCAGCGGGAGTGAGGGCAATCAGCCCCAGCATTTT.

A word on this clone: A read error may account for a junction end that differs from germline. The chain has TRBV5-4 and TRBJ1-2; maybe TRBD1 (5 bases). Germline V gives CDR1 SGHNT, CDR2 YYREEE (reference sequence). The CDR3 covers 14 residues. CDR3: CASSNLGANYGYTF. The CDR3 DNA sequence: TGTGCCAGCAGCAACCTCGGGGCTAATTATGGCTACACCTTC.

This clone appeared a single time. The J gene is TRBJ2-5, the V gene TRBV10-3; D is unresolved. From germline, CDR1 is ENHRY and CDR2 SYGVKD. V shed 0 bases and J shed 2 bases, with 7 bases lying between them. The CDR3 has 14 amino acids. CDR3 DNA: TGTGCCATCAGTGAGTCGTTAGGACAAGAGACCCAGTACTTC. Protein: CAISESLGQETQYF.

The V call is TRBV6-5, the J call TRBJ2-7; 7 nucleotides match TRBD1. CDR1 is MNHEY and CDR2 is SVGAGI in the germline V gene. The CDR3 has 13 residues. V trimming: 2 bases; J trimming: 9 bases; junction bases outside the gene matches: 7. Here the CDR3 DNA reads TGTGCCAGCAGTTACCGCGGACAGGAAAGGCAGTACTTC. Translating it yields CASSYRGQERQYF.

The count of this clone is one. The chain carries TRBV30 and TRBJ1-4; D unresolved. There are 14 residues in the CDR3. Trimming took off 0 bases at V and 0 bases at J, with 5 bases between the two ends. Germline lookup yields CDR1 GTSNPN and CDR2 SVGIG (reference sequence). CDR3 sequence (DNA): TGTGCCTGGAGTGTACGTGCAACTAATGAAAAACTGTTTTTT. This gives the protein CAWSVRATNEKLFF.

The chain is built from TRBV7-3 and TRBJ1-3; tentative D call: TRBD1 (5 bases). The CDR3 totals 15 residues. V lost 5 bases and J 3 bases, leaving 14 bases between the germline ends. CDR1 is SGHTA and CDR2 is FQGTGA in the germline V gene. Here the CDR3 DNA reads TGTGCCAGCAGCCCTCGCGGGGGTGGTGGAAACACCATATATTTT. Encoded protein: CASSPRGGGGNTIYF.

The chain combines TRBV18 with TRBJ2-5; D ambiguous. This CDR3 contains 13 residues. CDR1 is KGHSH, CDR2 LQKENI, per germline. Trimming took off 5 bases at V and 1 base at J, with 8 bases between the two ends. The CDR3 loop is CASSADLQETQYF. CDR3 bases: TGTGCCAGCTCAGCGGATCTCCAAGAGACCCAGTACTTC.

The V and J genes are TRBV7-9 and TRBJ2-7; tentatively, D is TRBD2 (5 bases). Trimming took off 0 bases at V and 2 bases at J, with 8 bases between the two ends. The V gene's germline CDR1 is SEHNR and CDR2 FQNEAQ (reference sequence). The CDR3 is 14 residues long. CDR3 residues: CASSLAARAYEQYF. CDR3 nucleotide sequence: TGTGCCAGCAGCTTAGCCGCGAGGGCCTACGAGCAGTACTTC. Based on the CDR3 plus reference TRBV7-9 and TRBJ2-7, the full variable domain is DTGVSQNPRHKITKRGQNVTFRCDPISEHNRLYWYRQTLGQGPEFLTYFQNEAQLEKSRLLSDRFSAERPKGSFSTLEIQRTEQGDSAMYLCASSLAARAYEQYFGPGTRLTVT.

The table lists this clone with a count of one. The V gene is TRBV18, the J gene TRBJ2-2; no firm D call. CDR1 is KGHSH and CDR2 is LQKENI in the germline V gene. The CDR3 contains 15 residues. V lost 1 base and J 7 bases, leaving 13 bases between the germline ends. CDR3 coding DNA: TGTGCCAGCTCACCACTACAACTTCATGGCGGGGAGCTGTTTTTT. This encodes CASSPLQLHGGELFF.

The J gene is TRBJ2-3, the V gene TRBV15; D gene ambiguous. This CDR3 is 14 amino acids long. Trimming removed 5 bases from V and 5 bases from J, with 14 bases in between. The germline gives CDR1 LNHNV, CDR2 YYDKDF (reference sequence). The CDR3 reads CATSQTWVEDTQYF. The CDR3 DNA sequence: TGTGCCACCAGCCAAACCTGGGTGGAAGATACGCAGTATTTT.

This clone occurred a few times. The junction departs from the called germline gene at one end, perhaps through a read error. The rearrangement links TRBV2 to TRBJ1-6; a possible D gene is TRBD1 (5 bases). Germline CDR1 reads SNHLY; CDR2 reads FYNNEI. This CDR3 contains 12 residues. The CDR3 DNA sequence: TGTGCCAGCACTCCCCGGGGCCTCCTGCCGACATTC. Protein sequence: CASTPRGLLPTF.

The rearrangement uses TRBV5-8 and TRBJ1-2; a weak D match, TRBD1 (5 bases). V was clipped by 2 bases and J by 4 bases, with 15 bases between them. The CDR3 sequence is 15 residues long. In germline, CDR1 is SGHTS, CDR2 YDEGEE. CDR3 sequence (DNA): TGTGCCAGCAGCTTAGGAAGGGGACCCACCTATGGCTACACCTTC. Protein: CASSLGRGPTYGYTF.

This sequence joins TRBV5-1 and TRBJ1-6; 7 nucleotides line up with TRBD1. CDR1 is SGHRS, CDR2 YFSETQ, per germline. This CDR3 comprises 15 residues. Trimming at V came to 0 bases and at J to 8 bases, leaving 5 bases not matched to a gene. CDR3 coding DNA: TGCGCCAGCAGCTTGGGTGACAGGGTTGATTCACCCCTCCACTTT. Translated, it gives CASSLGDRVDSPLHF.

This rearrangement joins TRBV19 to TRBJ1-4, with 10 bases matching TRBD1. V shed 10 bases, J shed 4 bases, and the junction held 6 bases outside the gene matches. Looked up from germline, CDR1 is LNHDA and CDR2 is SQIVND (reference sequence). The CDR3 is 14 amino acids. The CDR3 protein is CATRTGGHNEKLFF. The DNA for the CDR3 is TGTGCCACCCGGACAGGGGGTCATAATGAAAAACTGTTTTTT. Looking up the rest from reference TRBV19 and TRBJ1-4 gives the full variable domain: DGGITQSPKYLFRKEGQNVTLSCEQNLNHDAMYWYRQDPGQGLRLIYYSQIVNDFQKGDIAEGYSVSREKKESFPLTVTSAQKNPTAFYLCATRTGGHNEKLFFGSGTQLSVL.

V and J are TRBV5-1 and TRBJ1-4; no clear D gene. This CDR3 contains 16 residues. Germline loops: CDR1 SGHRS, CDR2 YFSETQ. Between the trimmed V and J ends, which lost 4 bases and 5 bases, there was a span of 18 bases. The CDR3 bases are TGCGCCAGCAGCCCCCGGATGTTACAGACGAATGAAAAACTGTTTTTT. This encodes CASSPRMLQTNEKLFF.

J is TRBJ2-7 and V is TRBV18; D unclear. Germline values: CDR1 KGHSH, CDR2 LQKENI. V was pared by 2 bases and J by 2 bases, with 10 bases between. This CDR3 spans 14 amino acids. The CDR3 nucleotides read TGTGCCAGCTCACCAAGGCAAACGACCTACGAGCAGTACTTC. Protein sequence: CASSPRQTTYEQYF.

The chain joins TRBV19 to TRBJ2-1; 7 positions agree with TRBD1. The CDR3 totals 15 residues. Germline V CDR1 and CDR2: LNHDA, SQIVND (reference sequence). V lost 5 bases and J lost 9; bases outside the gene matches: 13. CDR3 in DNA: TGTGCCAGTAGTGCCCGGGACAGAGGGTCTCCTGAGCAGTTCTTC. Protein product: CASSARDRGSPEQFF.

The chain uses TRBV2 and TRBJ2-7, with TRBD1 identical over 9 bases. In germline, CDR1 is SNHLY, CDR2 FYNNEI. The CDR3 totals 13 residues. Trimming at V came to 6 bases and at J to 3 bases, leaving 3 bases not matched to a gene. CDR3 nucleotide sequence: TGTGCCAGCAGAGGGACAGGGATCTACGAGCAGTACTTC. It yields the protein CASRGTGIYEQYF.